This TCR beta chain is drawn from a study of tumor and adjacent non-tumor tissue in lung cancer. Overall study: Samples averaged about 4.3 million productive TCRbeta reads each.

The template was RNA from unsorted bulk tissue. Three rounds of nested PCR, following a modified ARM-PCR protocol, produced the TCRbeta library. Each CDR3 protein is one row after TCRdb ran MiXCR on the multiplex PCR reads. The data contain 100,000 to 150,000 distinct CDR3 sequences, over 65% of them singletons. In regard to this clonotype: Its antigen is undetermined. This is likely a read error, given that the CDR3 carries no conserved phenylalanine or tryptophan at its end.

Trimming at V came to 4 bases and at J to 7 bases, leaving 19 bases not matched to a gene. Germline V gene data show CDR1 as SGHAT and CDR2 as FQNNGV. The length of the CDR3 is 18 residues. Study-level points and caveats: TCR diversity was significantly greater in tumor than normal lung tissue. Tumor repertoires had a smaller top 100 clone share than normal lung.

The V and J genes are TRBV11-2 and TRBJ2-1, with 7 bases identical to TRBD2. The specimen sequenced was lung tumor tissue. The TCR was taken from a man aged 25 to 40 with non-small cell lung cancer. CDR3 sequence: CASSSRLAGALARNEQFL. The CDR3 DNA follows: TGTGCCAGCAGCTCCAGACTGGCGGGAGCACTGGCGCGGAATGAGCAGTTCTTA.